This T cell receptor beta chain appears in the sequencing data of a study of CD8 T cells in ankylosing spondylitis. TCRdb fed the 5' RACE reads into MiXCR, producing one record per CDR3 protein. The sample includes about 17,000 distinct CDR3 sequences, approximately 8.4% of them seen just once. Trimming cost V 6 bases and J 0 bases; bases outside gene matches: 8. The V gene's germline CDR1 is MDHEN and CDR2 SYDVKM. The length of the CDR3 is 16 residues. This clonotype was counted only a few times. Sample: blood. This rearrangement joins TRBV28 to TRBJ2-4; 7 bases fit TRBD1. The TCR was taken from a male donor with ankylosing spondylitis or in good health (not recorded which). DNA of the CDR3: TGTGCCAGCAGGCCAACAGGGGCGGGAGCCAAAAACATTCAGTACTTC. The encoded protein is CASRPTGAGAKNIQYF.